Each of the 5 T cell receptor beta chains below was sequenced from the same sample in a study of blood T cell repertoires in COVID-19. TCRdb's table, derived via immunoSEQ multiplex PCR, lists solely in-frame clones and lacks some. This sample carries about 240,000 clones, 82% of them seen once, and the ten largest clones take around 3.3%. The specimen was peripheral blood. The source is a woman younger than 30 with acute or convalescent COVID-19.

The chain couples TRBV3-1 (or the pseudogene TRBV3-2) to TRBJ2-7, with 10 bases lining up with TRBD2. V shed 8 bases and J 6 bases; nucleotides not matched to a gene: 7. Germline CDR1 and CDR2: LGHDT and YNNKEL (reference sequence). The CDR3 runs to 13 residues. The CDR3 DNA reads TGTGCCAGCGGCCTAGCGGGAGTTTCCGAGCAGTACTTC. Its protein product is CASGLAGVSEQYF.

The chain couples TRBV15 to TRBJ2-3; D call uncertain. V lost 7 bases and J 2 bases, leaving 10 bases between the germline ends. Germline loops: CDR1 LNHNV, CDR2 YYDKDF (reference sequence). This CDR3 has 13 residues. The CDR3 coding sequence is TGTGCCACCACCCACACAGTCACAGATACGCAGTATTTT. This gives the protein CATTHTVTDTQYF.

The J gene is TRBJ1-4, the V gene TRBV6-2 or TRBV6-3; D is perhaps TRBD1 (5 bases). This CDR3 is built from 14 residues. Germline V gene lookup returns CDR1 MNHEY and CDR2 SVGEGT. V was pared by 0 bases and J by 8 bases, with 10 bases between. The CDR3 region has the DNA TGTGCCAGCAGTTACTCGAATCAGGGAGAAAAACTGTTTTTT. Protein product: CASSYSNQGEKLFF.

CDR3 protein: CASSPPTGGSGYTF. The CDR3 bases are TGTGCCAGCTCACCACCCACAGGGGGCAGTGGCTACACCTTC. This chain connects TRBV18 to TRBJ1-2; 9 nucleotides match TRBD1. J was trimmed by 7 bases and V by 0 bases; bases with no gene match: 3. Germline CDR1 is KGHSH and CDR2 is LQKENI. The CDR3 is made up of 14 amino acids.

V is TRBV7-2 and J is TRBJ1-4, with a tentative D call TRBD1 (6 bases). V was pared by 3 bases and J by 5 bases, with 13 bases between. Germline V gene data show CDR1 as SGHTA and CDR2 as FQGNSA. The CDR3 has 15 amino acids. Here the CDR3 DNA reads TGTGCCAGCAGCTTGTCTGACAGGAAGAATGAAAAACTGTTTTTT. Its translation is CASSLSDRKNEKLFF.